These T cell receptor beta chains were read from a single sample in a study of blood T cell repertoires in COVID-19. TCRdb's copy holds only in-frame clones and misses some; the assay was immunoSEQ multiplex PCR. There are 88,000 or so clones in the sample; around 75% occur only once, and roughly 24% lies in the top ten. Sequencing was done on a sample of peripheral blood. The receptors derive from a human donor in a cohort sampled during active COVID-19. Both conserved end residues are trimmed from each CDR3. D genes are given only for firm matches.

j_gene	v_gene	d_gene	CDR3aa
TRBJ1-4	TRBV5-4	.	ASSLDTGTNEKLF
TRBJ1-2	TRBV25-1	.	ASSPAGGYGYT
TRBJ2-1	TRBV5-1	.	ASSGGHQFYNEQF
TRBJ2-1	TRBV24-1	TRBD2	ATSLTSGYNEQF
TRBJ2-5	TRBV7-9	.	ASTMSGRETQY
TRBJ1-1	TRBV30	.	AWSTRSEAF
TRBJ1-1	TRBV6-5	TRBD1	ASKSTGVNTEAF
TRBJ2-3	TRBV5-5	.	ASSFEGHTAQY
TRBJ2-1	TRBV15	TRBD2	ATSRDGTSGESYNEQF
TRBJ1-5	TRBV14	.	ASSQDSAGNQPQH
TRBJ2-3	TRBV6-6	.	ASTPAPSTDTQY
TRBJ2-2	TRBV18	.	ASSPVSGNTGELF
TRBJ2-2	TRBV18	TRBD1	ASSWTGANTGELF
TRBJ2-2	TRBV9	TRBD2	ASSVDGGASGSDTGELF
TRBJ2-7	TRBV2	TRBD1	ATQGDGFSYEQY
TRBJ1-1	TRBV19	TRBD1	ASSLDRGHTEAF
TRBJ1-1	TRBV19	.	ASSPGTTTEAF
TRBJ1-4	TRBV28	TRBD1	ASRETGGNEKLF
TRBJ1-2	TRBV7-9	TRBD1	ASSPRQGGYT
TRBJ2-2	TRBV18	TRBD1	ASSPGQGAGTGELF
TRBJ2-5	TRBV9	TRBD1	ASSGQTGTETQY
TRBJ2-7	TRBV7-8	TRBD2	ASRGTSGSSYEQY
TRBJ2-7	TRBV18	TRBD2	ASSLLAGASYEQY
TRBJ1-6	TRBV3-1/TRBV3-2	.	ASSQVPIDSPLH
TRBJ2-3	TRBV9	.	ASSVVGTNTDTQY
TRBJ2-7	TRBV7-2	.	ASSSRQVQYEQY
TRBJ2-3	TRBV4-3	TRBD1	ASSQEALLGTGGGYTQY
TRBJ2-5	TRBV12-5	.	ALAEGGETQY
TRBJ2-2	TRBV5-1	TRBD2	ASSLAGGTGELF
TRBJ2-7	TRBV7-9	TRBD2	ASSLPGLASNAEQY
TRBJ2-3	TRBV5-1	.	ASSPNGRGTDTQY
TRBJ2-2	TRBV7-3	.	ASSPDTGELF
TRBJ2-7	TRBV24-1	.	ATSGTYEQY
TRBJ1-6	TRBV4-1	.	ASSQESPGRDSPLH
TRBJ2-1	TRBV30	TRBD1	AWSVHGQGVEQF
TRBJ1-1	TRBV7-9	.	ASSRDGYTEAF
TRBJ2-5	TRBV9	TRBD2	ASSVATRGRGEETQY
TRBJ2-7	TRBV4-2	TRBD2	ASSHQTSGSDEQY
TRBJ2-7	TRBV7-2	.	ASSLVQDSYEQY
TRBJ2-1	TRBV12-3/TRBV12-4	.	ASSFTGTGEQF
TRBJ2-7	TRBV25-1	.	ASSELDSSSEQY
TRBJ2-1	TRBV19	TRBD2	ASSIEGAGSSYNEQF
TRBJ1-2	TRBV7-2	.	ASSLAQGSGYT
TRBJ1-4	TRBV16	.	ASSQRQGATNEKLF
TRBJ1-2	TRBV12-5	TRBD1	ASGLGQGANYGYT